Here is one TCR beta chain with its context. This CDR3 region has 16 residues. The V gene end was trimmed by 6 bases and the J gene end by 1 base; junction bases not matched to a gene: 11. The data were obtained in a study of blood T cell repertoires in COVID-19. For the study at large: T cells, B-cell-depleted T cells, or PBMCs supplied cDNA or gDNA.

Under the authors' procedure: Reference gene primer amplification gave estimated nucleated cell counts. Clones were sequenced by immunoSEQ multiplex PCR, and TCRdb holds only the in-frame ones, with some missing. V and J calls plus clone size are reproduced from that table; the DNA served to infer D and trimming. The sample includes 78,000 or so clones, approximately 86% seen only once; the top ten take 4.5% to 6%. The source is a middle-aged man with active or convalescent COVID-19. Source material: peripheral blood. The chain links TRBV23-1 to TRBJ1-2; 7 bases line up with TRBD1. TRBV23-1 is filed as an ORF, its function uncertain. CDR3: CASSWFRDSINYGYTF. The CDR3 region has the DNA TGCGCCAGCAGCTGGTTCCGGGACAGCATTAACTATGGCTACACCTTC.